The rows below give T cell receptor beta chains drawn from one sample of a study of T cell responses to AZD1222 COVID-19 vaccine. The assay was immunoSEQ multiplex PCR, and TCRdb's table has in-frame clones only and misses some. This table holds around 180,000 clones, more than 75% found once. This sample comprised peripheral blood, obtained on day 0 of MenACWY control vaccination. Receptors were obtained from an adult in good health. The CDR3 runs from the conserved cysteine through the conserved F or W. Fields, in order: clone size, D gene, V gene, J gene, CDR3 protein, CDR3 DNA. A D gene is named only where the DNA matches it firmly. Clone size appears in some rows only: once, few, many, or a class for an expanded clone.

abundance: NA
d_gene: NA
v_gene: TRBV6-1
j_gene: TRBJ1-2
CDR3aa: CASRSRGDNYGYTF
CDR3nt: TGTGCCAGCCGCTCTCGGGGGGATAACTATGGCTACACCTTC

abundance: NA
d_gene: NA
v_gene: TRBV28
j_gene: TRBJ1-1
CDR3aa: CASKRQWVSEAFF
CDR3nt: TGTGCCAGCAAACGACAGTGGGTTTCTGAAGCTTTCTTT

abundance: NA
d_gene: TRBD2
v_gene: TRBV28
j_gene: TRBJ2-7
CDR3aa: CASGRLARPYEQYF
CDR3nt: TGTGCCAGCGGTCGACTAGCGAGACCGTACGAGCAGTACTTC

abundance: NA
d_gene: NA
v_gene: TRBV6-5
j_gene: TRBJ1-3
CDR3aa: CASSYSPGSAGNTIYF
CDR3nt: TGTGCCAGCAGTTACTCGCCGGGTTCGGCTGGAAACACCATATATTTT

abundance: NA
d_gene: NA
v_gene: TRBV9
j_gene: TRBJ1-2
CDR3aa: CASSVGGGGYTF
CDR3nt: TGTGCCAGCAGCGTAGGTGGCGGGGGCTACACCTTC

abundance: NA
d_gene: NA
v_gene: TRBV14
j_gene: TRBJ1-1
CDR3aa: CASSQVPGSEAFF
CDR3nt: TGTGCCAGCAGCCAAGTGCCGGGGTCTGAAGCTTTCTTT

abundance: NA
d_gene: TRBD1
v_gene: TRBV5-4
j_gene: TRBJ2-3
CDR3aa: CASSLDGTGGATSTDTQYF
CDR3nt: TGTGCCAGCAGCTTGGATGGGACAGGGGGCGCGACTAGCACAGATACGCAGTATTTT

abundance: NA
d_gene: NA
v_gene: TRBV27
j_gene: TRBJ2-2
CDR3aa: CASSFWSEDTGELFF
CDR3nt: TGTGCCAGCAGTTTTTGGTCAGAAGACACCGGGGAGCTGTTTTTT

abundance: NA
d_gene: NA
v_gene: TRBV19
j_gene: TRBJ2-5
CDR3aa: CASSPWEARIQETQYF
CDR3nt: TGTGCCAGTAGTCCCTGGGAGGCGCGTATCCAAGAGACCCAGTACTTC

abundance: NA
d_gene: TRBD2
v_gene: TRBV28
j_gene: TRBJ2-7
CDR3aa: CASSFPSGTYEQYF
CDR3nt: TGTGCCAGCAGTTTCCCTAGCGGGACCTACGAGCAGTACTTC

abundance: NA
d_gene: TRBD1
v_gene: TRBV7-6
j_gene: TRBJ1-2
CDR3aa: CASSGWDSYGYTF
CDR3nt: TGTGCCAGCAGCGGGTGGGACAGCTATGGCTACACCTTC

abundance: NA
d_gene: NA
v_gene: TRBV27
j_gene: TRBJ1-6
CDR3aa: CASSFKGGSYNSPLHF
CDR3nt: TGTGCCAGCAGTTTTAAAGGGGGCTCCTATAATTCACCCCTCCACTTT

abundance: NA
d_gene: TRBD2
v_gene: TRBV13
j_gene: TRBJ2-3
CDR3aa: CASSLGASGQGGDTQYF
CDR3nt: TGTGCCAGCAGCTTAGGGGCTAGCGGTCAGGGTGGAGATACGCAGTATTTT

abundance: NA
d_gene: TRBD2
v_gene: TRBV24-1
j_gene: TRBJ2-3
CDR3aa: CATRERDTDTQYF
CDR3nt: TGTGCCACCAGGGAGCGGGACACAGATACGCAGTATTTT

abundance: few
d_gene: TRBD2
v_gene: TRBV6-4
j_gene: TRBJ2-1
CDR3aa: CASSEGTSGHNEQFF
CDR3nt: TGTGCCAGCAGTGAAGGGACTAGCGGCCACAATGAGCAGTTCTTC

abundance: few
d_gene: TRBD2
v_gene: TRBV9
j_gene: TRBJ2-3
CDR3aa: CASSVRVGGTDTQYF
CDR3nt: TGTGCCAGCAGCGTAAGGGTCGGGGGGACAGATACGCAGTATTTT

abundance: NA
d_gene: NA
v_gene: TRBV9
j_gene: TRBJ1-2
CDR3aa: CASSGPGPSGDYGYTF
CDR3nt: TGTGCCAGCAGCGGACCGGGACCGTCAGGGGACTATGGCTACACCTTC

abundance: NA
d_gene: TRBD2
v_gene: TRBV19
j_gene: TRBJ2-1
CDR3aa: CASSLAGLHVEQFF
CDR3nt: TGTGCCAGTAGTTTAGCGGGACTTCACGTTGAGCAGTTCTTC

abundance: NA
d_gene: TRBD1
v_gene: TRBV27
j_gene: TRBJ1-6
CDR3aa: CASRWGGQYNSPLHF
CDR3nt: TGTGCCAGCAGGTGGGGGGGACAGTATAATTCACCCCTCCACTTT

abundance: NA
d_gene: TRBD2
v_gene: TRBV9
j_gene: TRBJ2-7
CDR3aa: CASSDDSGGRYEQYF
CDR3nt: TGTGCCAGCAGCGACGATAGCGGGGGGCGTTACGAGCAGTACTTC

abundance: NA
d_gene: NA
v_gene: TRBV4-1
j_gene: TRBJ2-5
CDR3aa: CASSQVVLETQYF
CDR3nt: TGCGCCAGCAGCCAAGTAGTTCTAGAGACCCAGTACTTC

abundance: NA
d_gene: NA
v_gene: TRBV20-1
j_gene: TRBJ2-4
CDR3aa: CSASRPKNIQYF
CDR3nt: TGCAGTGCTAGTCGGCCCAAAAACATTCAGTACTTC

abundance: NA
d_gene: TRBD1
v_gene: TRBV3-1/TRBV3-2
j_gene: TRBJ2-1
CDR3aa: CASSQRTGLGSYNEQFF
CDR3nt: TGTGCCAGCAGCCAACGGACAGGACTTGGCTCCTACAATGAGCAGTTCTTC

abundance: NA
d_gene: NA
v_gene: TRBV9
j_gene: TRBJ1-1
CDR3aa: CASSLRSTWGNTEAFF
CDR3nt: TGTGCCAGCAGCTTGAGGTCGACATGGGGGAACACTGAAGCTTTCTTT

abundance: NA
d_gene: TRBD1
v_gene: TRBV9
j_gene: TRBJ1-4
CDR3aa: CASSPTGFGEKLFF
CDR3nt: TGTGCCAGCAGCCCGACAGGGTTTGGCGAAAAACTGTTTTTT

abundance: NA
d_gene: NA
v_gene: TRBV13
j_gene: TRBJ1-6
CDR3aa: CASSFTASGNSPLHF
CDR3nt: TGTGCCAGCAGCTTCACAGCGTCGGGGAATTCACCCCTCCACTTT

abundance: NA
d_gene: NA
v_gene: TRBV27
j_gene: TRBJ2-1
CDR3aa: CASSSLRVGGNNEQFF
CDR3nt: TGTGCCAGCAGTTCCCTGAGGGTTGGGGGGAACAATGAGCAGTTCTTC

abundance: NA
d_gene: NA
v_gene: TRBV19
j_gene: TRBJ1-1
CDR3aa: CASSISGLGSWVDTEAFF
CDR3nt: TGTGCCAGTAGTATTTCGGGTCTTGGCTCCTGGGTGGACACTGAAGCTTTCTTT

abundance: NA
d_gene: NA
v_gene: TRBV28
j_gene: TRBJ2-7
CDR3aa: CASSLVGGQGSYEQYF
CDR3nt: TGTGCCAGCAGTTTAGTCGGGGGACAAGGGTCCTACGAGCAGTACTTC

abundance: NA
d_gene: NA
v_gene: TRBV28
j_gene: TRBJ1-5
CDR3aa: CASSASYQPQHF
CDR3nt: TGTGCCAGCAGTGCTTCTTATCAGCCCCAGCATTTT

abundance: NA
d_gene: NA
v_gene: TRBV5-4
j_gene: TRBJ2-7
CDR3aa: CASSLDLGDASEQYF
CDR3nt: TGTGCCAGCAGCTTGGACCTGGGGGATGCCTCCGAGCAGTACTTC

abundance: NA
d_gene: NA
v_gene: TRBV7-6
j_gene: TRBJ2-3
CDR3aa: CASSFRASPGADTQYF
CDR3nt: TGTGCCAGCAGCTTTCGAGCTAGCCCAGGGGCAGATACGCAGTATTTT

abundance: once
d_gene: NA
v_gene: TRBV6-5
j_gene: TRBJ2-7
CDR3aa: CASSYSPGEQYF
CDR3nt: TGTGCCAGCAGTTACTCGCCAGGGGAGCAGTACTTC

abundance: NA
d_gene: NA
v_gene: TRBV18
j_gene: TRBJ1-3
CDR3aa: CASSPLDSGNTIYF
CDR3nt: TGTGCCAGCTCACCATTAGACTCTGGAAACACCATATATTTT

abundance: once
d_gene: TRBD1
v_gene: TRBV30
j_gene: TRBJ2-7
CDR3aa: CAWTGSYEQYF
CDR3nt: TGTGCATGGACAGGGAGCTACGAGCAGTACTTC

abundance: NA
d_gene: NA
v_gene: TRBV5-1
j_gene: TRBJ1-2
CDR3aa: CASSFEGLANYGYTF
CDR3nt: TGCGCCAGCAGCTTTGAGGGCTTAGCTAACTATGGCTACACCTTC

abundance: NA
d_gene: NA
v_gene: TRBV12-3/TRBV12-4
j_gene: TRBJ1-1
CDR3aa: CASSLPAGSAFF
CDR3nt: TGTGCCAGCAGTTTACCCGCGGGATCCGCTTTCTTT

abundance: NA
d_gene: TRBD1
v_gene: TRBV28
j_gene: TRBJ1-5
CDR3aa: CASSPPGTGGNQPQHF
CDR3nt: TGTGCCAGCAGCCCCCCGGGGACAGGGGGCAATCAGCCCCAGCATTTT

abundance: NA
d_gene: NA
v_gene: TRBV7-9
j_gene: TRBJ2-7
CDR3aa: CASSRGMGFEQYF
CDR3nt: TGTGCCAGCAGCCGCGGGATGGGGTTTGAGCAGTACTTC

abundance: NA
d_gene: NA
v_gene: TRBV3-1/TRBV3-2
j_gene: TRBJ2-3
CDR3aa: CASSRIGTDTQYF
CDR3nt: TGTGCCAGCAGCCGCATCGGCACAGATACGCAGTATTTT

abundance: NA
d_gene: NA
v_gene: TRBV7-9
j_gene: TRBJ2-7
CDR3aa: CASSFPGEIHEQYF
CDR3nt: TGTGCCAGCAGCTTCCCGGGAGAGATCCACGAGCAGTACTTC